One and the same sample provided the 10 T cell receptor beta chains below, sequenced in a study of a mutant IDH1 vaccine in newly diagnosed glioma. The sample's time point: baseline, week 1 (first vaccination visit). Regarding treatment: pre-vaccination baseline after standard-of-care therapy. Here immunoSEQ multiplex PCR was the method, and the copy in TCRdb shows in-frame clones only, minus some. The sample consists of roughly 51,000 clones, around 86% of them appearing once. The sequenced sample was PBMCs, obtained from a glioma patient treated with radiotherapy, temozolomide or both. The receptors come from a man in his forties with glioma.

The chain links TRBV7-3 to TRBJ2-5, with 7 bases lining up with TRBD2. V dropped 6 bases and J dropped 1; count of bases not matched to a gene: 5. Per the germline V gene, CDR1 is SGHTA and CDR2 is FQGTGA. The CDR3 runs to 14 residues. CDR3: CASSPGLVQETQYF. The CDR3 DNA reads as TGTGCCAGCAGTCCCGGACTAGTCCAAGAGACCCAGTACTTC.

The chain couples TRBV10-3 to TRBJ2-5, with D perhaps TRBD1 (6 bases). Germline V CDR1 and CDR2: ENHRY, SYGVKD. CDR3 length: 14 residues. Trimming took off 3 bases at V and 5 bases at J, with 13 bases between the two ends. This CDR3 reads CAISEEQGRETQYF. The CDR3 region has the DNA TGTGCCATCAGTGAAGAACAGGGAAGGGAGACCCAGTACTTC.

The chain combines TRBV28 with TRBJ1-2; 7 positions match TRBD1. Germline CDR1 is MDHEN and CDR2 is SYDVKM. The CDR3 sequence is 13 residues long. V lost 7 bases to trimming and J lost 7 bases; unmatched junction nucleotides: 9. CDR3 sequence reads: CASTATGRGGYTF. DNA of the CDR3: TGTGCCAGCACCGCGACAGGGAGGGGTGGCTACACCTTC.

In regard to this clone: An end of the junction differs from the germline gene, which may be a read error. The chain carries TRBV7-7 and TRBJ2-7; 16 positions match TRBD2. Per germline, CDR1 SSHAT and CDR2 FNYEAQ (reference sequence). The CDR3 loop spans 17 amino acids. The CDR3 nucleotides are TGTGCTAGCAGCCCCGGGACTAGCGGGAGGGCCGCCTACGAGCAGTACTTC. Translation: CASSPGTSGRAAYEQYF.

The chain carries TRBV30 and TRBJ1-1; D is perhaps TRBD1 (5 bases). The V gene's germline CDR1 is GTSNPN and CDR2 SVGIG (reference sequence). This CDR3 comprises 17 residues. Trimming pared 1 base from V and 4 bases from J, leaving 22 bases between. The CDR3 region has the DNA TGTGCCTGGAGTGCCCCTAGGGCAGGGAAGTGGACCACTGAAGCTTTCTTT. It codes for CAWSAPRAGKWTTEAFF.

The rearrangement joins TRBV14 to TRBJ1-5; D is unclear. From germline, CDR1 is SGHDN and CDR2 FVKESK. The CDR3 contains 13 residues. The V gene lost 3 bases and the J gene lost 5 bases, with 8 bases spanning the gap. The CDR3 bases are TGTGCCAGCAGCCAGGGGAGGGATCAGCCCCAGCATTTT. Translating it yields CASSQGRDQPQHF.

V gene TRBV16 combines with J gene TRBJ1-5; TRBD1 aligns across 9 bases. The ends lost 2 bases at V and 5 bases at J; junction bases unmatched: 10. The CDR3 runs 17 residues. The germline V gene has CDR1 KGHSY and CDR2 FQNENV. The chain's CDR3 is CASSQIPTGGVDQPQHF. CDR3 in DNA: TGTGCCAGCAGCCAAATACCCACAGGGGGCGTCGATCAGCCCCAGCATTTT.

The CDR3 DNA follows: TGCGCCAGCAGCAGAAACAGGGCTAACACCGGGGAGCTGTTTTTT. This sequence encodes CASSRNRANTGELFF. V is TRBV5-1 and J is TRBJ2-2, with D perhaps matching TRBD1 (6 bases). CDR1 is SGHRS and CDR2 is YFSETQ in the germline V gene. CDR3 size: 15 residues. With 4 bases removed from V and 2 bases from J, the gap between germline ends came to 12 bases. Using reference TRBV5-1 and TRBJ2-2 for the parts outside the CDR3, the full variable domain is KAGVTQTPRYLIKTRGQQVTLSCSPISGHRSVSWYQQTPGQGLQFLFEYFSETQRNKGNFPGRFSGRQFSNSRSEMNVSTLELGDSALYLCASSRNRANTGELFFGEGSRLTVL.

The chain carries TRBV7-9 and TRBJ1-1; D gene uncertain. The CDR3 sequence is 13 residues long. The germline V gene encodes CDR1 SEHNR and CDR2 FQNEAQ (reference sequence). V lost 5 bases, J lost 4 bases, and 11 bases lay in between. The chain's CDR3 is CASSLPLITEAFF. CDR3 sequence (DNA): TGTGCCAGCAGCCTCCCCCTTATCACTGAAGCTTTCTTT.

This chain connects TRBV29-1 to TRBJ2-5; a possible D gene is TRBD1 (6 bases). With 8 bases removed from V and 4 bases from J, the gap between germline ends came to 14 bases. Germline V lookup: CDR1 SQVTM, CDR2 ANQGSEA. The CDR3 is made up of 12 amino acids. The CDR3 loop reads CSLGQTVETQYF. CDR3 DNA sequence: TGCAGCCTTGGACAGACGGTAGAGACCCAGTACTTC. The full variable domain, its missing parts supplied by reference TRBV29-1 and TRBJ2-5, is SAVISQKPSRDICQRGTSLTIQCQVDSQVTMMFWYRQQPGQSLTLIATANQGSEATYESGFVIDKFPISRPNLTFSTLTVSNMSPEDSSIYLCSLGQTVETQYFGPGTRLLVL.